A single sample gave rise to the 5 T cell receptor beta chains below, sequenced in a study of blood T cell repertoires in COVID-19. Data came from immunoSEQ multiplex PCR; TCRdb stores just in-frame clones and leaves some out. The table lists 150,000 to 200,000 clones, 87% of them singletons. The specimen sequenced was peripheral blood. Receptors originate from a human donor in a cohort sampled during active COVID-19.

CDR3 residues: CASSPTAAGELFF. For the CDR3, the DNA is TGTGCCAGCTCACCAACAGCGGCTGGGGAGCTGTTTTTT. V and J are TRBV18 and TRBJ2-2; D perhaps matches TRBD2 (5 bases). Trimming left V 2 bases short and J 8 bases short, with 9 bases between. The germline V gene has CDR1 KGHSH and CDR2 LQKENI. The CDR3 sequence is 13 residues long.

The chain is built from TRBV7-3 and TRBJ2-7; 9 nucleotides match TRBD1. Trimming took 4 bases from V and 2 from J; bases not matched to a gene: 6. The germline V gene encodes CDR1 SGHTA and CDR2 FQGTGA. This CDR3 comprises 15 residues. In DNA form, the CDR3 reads TGTGCCAGCAGCTCCGGACAGGGGAGGGCCTACGAGCAGTACTTC. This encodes CASSSGQGRAYEQYF.

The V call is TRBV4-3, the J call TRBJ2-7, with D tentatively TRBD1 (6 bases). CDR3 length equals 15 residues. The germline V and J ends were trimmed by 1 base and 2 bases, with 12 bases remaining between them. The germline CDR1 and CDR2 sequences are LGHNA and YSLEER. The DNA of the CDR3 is TGCGCCAGCAGCCAAGCCACGACAGGAGCCTACGAGCAGTACTTC. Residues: CASSQATTGAYEQYF.

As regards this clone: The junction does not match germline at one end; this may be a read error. The CDR3 DNA is TGTGCCAGCAGCCCCCCTGGTCCGGGCGGGGTCCTACAAGACTTC. This translates into CASSPPGPGGVLQDF. This rearrangement joins TRBV5-4 to TRBJ2-7; TRBD2 is a possible D gene (6 bases). The germline gives CDR1 SGHNT, CDR2 YYREEE (reference sequence). The CDR3 has 15 amino acids. Drawing the rest from reference TRBV5-4 and TRBJ2-7, the complete variable domain is ETGVTQSPTHLIKTRGQQVTLRCSSQSGHNTVSWYQQALGQGPQFIFQYYREEENGRGNFPPRFSGLQFPNYSSELNVNALELDDSALYLCASSPPGPGGVLQDFGPGTRLTVT.

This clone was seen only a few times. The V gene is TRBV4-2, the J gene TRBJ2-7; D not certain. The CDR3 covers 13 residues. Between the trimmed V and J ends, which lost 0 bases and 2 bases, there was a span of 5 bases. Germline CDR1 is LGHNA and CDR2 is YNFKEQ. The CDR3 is CASSQDRAYEQYF. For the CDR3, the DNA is TGTGCCAGCAGCCAAGATCGAGCCTACGAGCAGTACTTC.